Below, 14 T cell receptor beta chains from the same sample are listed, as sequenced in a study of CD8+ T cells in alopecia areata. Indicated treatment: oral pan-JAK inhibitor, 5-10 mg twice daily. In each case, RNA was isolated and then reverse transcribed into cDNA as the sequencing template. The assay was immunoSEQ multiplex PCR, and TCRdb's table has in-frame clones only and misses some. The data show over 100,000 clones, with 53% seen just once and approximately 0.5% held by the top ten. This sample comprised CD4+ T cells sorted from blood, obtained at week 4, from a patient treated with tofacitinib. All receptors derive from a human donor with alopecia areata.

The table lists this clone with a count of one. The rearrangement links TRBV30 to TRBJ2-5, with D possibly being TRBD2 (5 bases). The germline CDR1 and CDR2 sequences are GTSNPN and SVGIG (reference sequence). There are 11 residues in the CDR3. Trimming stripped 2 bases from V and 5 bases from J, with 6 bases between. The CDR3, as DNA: TGTGCCTGGAGTCGGAGGGAGACCCAGTACTTC. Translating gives CAWSRRETQYF.

CDR3 region: CASSQVEVGGGNQETQYF. The CDR3 DNA reads as TGCGCCAGCAGCCAAGTCGAGGTTGGCGGGGGGAACCAAGAGACCCAGTACTTC. This sequence joins TRBV4-1 and TRBJ2-5, with 8 bases matching TRBD2. The CDR3 spans 18 residues. The junction had 10 bases not matched to a gene; V was cut back by 1 base and J by 0 bases. CDR1 is MGHRA, CDR2 YSYEKL, per germline.

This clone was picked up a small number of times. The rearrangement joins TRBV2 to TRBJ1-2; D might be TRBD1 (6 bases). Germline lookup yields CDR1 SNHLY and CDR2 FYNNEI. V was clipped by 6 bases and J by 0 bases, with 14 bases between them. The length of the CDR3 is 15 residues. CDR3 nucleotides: TGTGCCAGCAGCCTGGACAGTCCTTCTAACTATGGCTACACCTTC. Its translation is CASSLDSPSNYGYTF.

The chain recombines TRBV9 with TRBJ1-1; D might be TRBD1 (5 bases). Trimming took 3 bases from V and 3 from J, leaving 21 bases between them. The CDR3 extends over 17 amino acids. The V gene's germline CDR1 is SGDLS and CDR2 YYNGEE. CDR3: CASSEGFGVGRDTEAFF. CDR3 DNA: TGTGCCAGCAGCGAGGGGTTTGGGGTCGGGAGGGACACTGAAGCTTTCTTT.

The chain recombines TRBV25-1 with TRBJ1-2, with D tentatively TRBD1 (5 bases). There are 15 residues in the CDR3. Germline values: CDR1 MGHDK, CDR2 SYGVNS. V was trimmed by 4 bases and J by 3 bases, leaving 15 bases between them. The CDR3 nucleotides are TGTGCCAGCAGTGTCCCGGGACCAACGCACTATGGCTACACCTTC. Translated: CASSVPGPTHYGYTF.

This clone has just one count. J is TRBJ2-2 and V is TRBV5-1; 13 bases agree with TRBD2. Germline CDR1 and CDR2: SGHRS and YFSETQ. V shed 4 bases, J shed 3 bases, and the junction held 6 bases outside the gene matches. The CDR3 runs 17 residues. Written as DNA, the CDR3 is TGCGCCAGCAGCCCAGGACTAGCGGGAGTCGACACCGGGGAGCTGTTTTTT. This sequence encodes CASSPGLAGVDTGELFF.

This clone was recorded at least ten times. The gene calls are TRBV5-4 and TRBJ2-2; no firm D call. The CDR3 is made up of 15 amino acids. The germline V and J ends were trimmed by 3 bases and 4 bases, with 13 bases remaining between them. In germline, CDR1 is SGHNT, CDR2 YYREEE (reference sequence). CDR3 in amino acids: CASSSGSSGTGELFF. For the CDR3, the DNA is TGTGCCAGCAGCTCCGGGTCTTCGGGCACCGGGGAGCTGTTTTTT.

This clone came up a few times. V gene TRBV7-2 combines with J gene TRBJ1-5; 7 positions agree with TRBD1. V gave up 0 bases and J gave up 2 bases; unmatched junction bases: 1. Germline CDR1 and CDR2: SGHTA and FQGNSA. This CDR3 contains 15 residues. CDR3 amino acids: CASSLAGGGNQPQHF. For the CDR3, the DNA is TGTGCCAGCAGCTTAGCAGGGGGCGGCAATCAGCCCCAGCATTTT. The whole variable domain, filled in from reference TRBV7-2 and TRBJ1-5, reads GAGVSQSPSNKVTEKGKDVELRCDPISGHTALYWYRQSLGQGLEFLIYFQGNSAPDKSGLPSDRFSAERTGGSVSTLTIQRTQQEDSAVYLCASSLAGGGNQPQHFGDGTRLSIL.

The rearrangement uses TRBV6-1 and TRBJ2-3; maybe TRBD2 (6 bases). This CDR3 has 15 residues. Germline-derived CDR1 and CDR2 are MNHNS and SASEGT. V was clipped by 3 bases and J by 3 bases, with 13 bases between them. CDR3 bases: TGTGCCAGCAGTGAGGGGACTCAGGTTACAGATACGCAGTATTTT. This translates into CASSEGTQVTDTQYF.

Here the CDR3 reads CASSQEGGRIFDEQFF. CDR3 coding DNA: TGCGCCAGCAGCCAAGAAGGAGGCAGAATTTTCGATGAGCAGTTCTTC. The chain carries TRBV4-1 and TRBJ2-1; perhaps TRBD2 as D (5 bases). The germline V gene encodes CDR1 MGHRA and CDR2 YSYEKL. This CDR3 contains 16 residues. The V and J ends lost 0 bases and 8 bases respectively, with 17 bases between them.

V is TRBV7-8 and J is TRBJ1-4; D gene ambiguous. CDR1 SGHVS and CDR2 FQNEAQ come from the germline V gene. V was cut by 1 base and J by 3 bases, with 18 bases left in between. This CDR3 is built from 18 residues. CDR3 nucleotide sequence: TGTGCCAGCAGCTTAGGAATACAGTTAAGGGCCTCTAATGAAAAACTGTTTTTT. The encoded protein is CASSLGIQLRASNEKLFF.

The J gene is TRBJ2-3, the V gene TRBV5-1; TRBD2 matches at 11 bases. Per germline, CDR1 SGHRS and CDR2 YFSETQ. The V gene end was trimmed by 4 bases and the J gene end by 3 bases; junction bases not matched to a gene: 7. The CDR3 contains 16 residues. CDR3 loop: CASSPLTSGNTDTQYF. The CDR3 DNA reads TGCGCCAGCAGCCCCCTGACTAGCGGGAATACAGATACGCAGTATTTT.

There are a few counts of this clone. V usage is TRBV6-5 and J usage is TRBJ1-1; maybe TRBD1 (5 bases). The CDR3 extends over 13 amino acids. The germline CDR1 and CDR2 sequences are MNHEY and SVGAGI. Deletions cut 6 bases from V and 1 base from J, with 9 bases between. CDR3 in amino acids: CASRRTGNTEAFF. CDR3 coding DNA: TGTGCCAGCAGAAGAACAGGGAACACTGAAGCTTTCTTT.

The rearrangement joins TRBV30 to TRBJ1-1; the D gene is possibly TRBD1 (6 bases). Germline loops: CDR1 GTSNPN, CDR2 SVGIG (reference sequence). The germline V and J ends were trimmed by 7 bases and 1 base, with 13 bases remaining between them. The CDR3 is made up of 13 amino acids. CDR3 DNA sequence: TGTGCCTTAGCCCAACAGGGGAACACTGAAGCTTTCTTT. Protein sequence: CALAQQGNTEAFF. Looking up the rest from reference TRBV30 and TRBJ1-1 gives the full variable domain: SQTIHQWPATLVQPVGSPLSLECTVEGTSNPNLYWYRQAAGRGLQLLFYSVGIGQISSEVPQNLSASRPQDRQFILSSKKLLLSDSGFYLCALAQQGNTEAFFGQGTRLTVV.